A single TCR beta chain is shown here with its context. Its antigen is still unknown. The data derive from a study of Ad26.COV2.S vaccination and SARS-CoV-2 variants. In the study overall: Intramuscular Ad26.COV2.S doses were given once or twice, 56 days apart.

Treatment defined: some 20 received Ad26.COV2.S at low or high dose, single or two shots; about five received placebo; per-sample allocation not given. Sampling happened 63 days after the first vaccine or placebo injection. V lost 6 bases, J lost 5 bases, and 20 bases lay in between. CDR3 length: 16 amino acids. Germline V gene data show CDR1 as SEHNR and CDR2 as FQNEAQ (reference sequence). Study results and caveats: Compared with placebo recipients, vaccine recipients had higher spike-specific TCR breadth.

TCRdb's table, derived via immunoSEQ multiplex PCR, lists solely in-frame clones and lacks some. The sample has some 450,000 clones, about 92% seen once. This specimen consisted of peripheral blood, obtained in a trial of Ad26.COV2.S vaccine versus placebo. The J gene is TRBJ2-1, the V gene TRBV7-9, with D perhaps matching TRBD2 (6 bases). The receptor was derived from a person between 18 and 65 years old who received the Ad26.COV2.S COVID-19 vaccine or a placebo. The CDR3 DNA reads TGTGCCAGCAGTCCACCCCAGGGCGGGGTCCACAATGAGCAGTTCTTC. This sequence encodes CASSPPQGGVHNEQFF.